One sample yielded the 23 T cell receptor beta chains listed below, sequenced in a study of blood T cell repertoires in COVID-19. Here immunoSEQ multiplex PCR was the method, and the copy in TCRdb shows in-frame clones only, minus some. This sample has about 90,000 clones; about 92% occur once, and the top ten carry about 6.6%. Sequencing was done on a sample of peripheral blood. These receptors were taken from a woman aged 55 to 70 with active COVID-19.

The genes are TRBV5-1 and TRBJ2-1; 8 positions match TRBD1. V lost 1 base, J lost 7 bases, and 4 bases stayed unmatched. The CDR3 extends over 14 amino acids. CDR1 and CDR2 from the germline V gene are SGHRS and YFSETQ. The CDR3 bases are TGCGCCAGCAGCTTGCCAGGGGGCGGGAATGAGCAGTTCTTC. As protein: CASSLPGGGNEQFF.

This chain connects TRBV30 to TRBJ2-7; 10 nucleotides agree with TRBD2. The V gene's germline CDR1 is GTSNPN and CDR2 SVGIG (reference sequence). The CDR3 runs 14 residues. Germline trimming cut 0 bases from V and 9 bases from J; bases unmatched to any gene: 8. CDR3 sequence (DNA): TGTGCCTGGAGTGTAGCTAGCGGGAGAGTAGTGCAGTACTTC. Translating it yields CAWSVASGRVVQYF.

The V and J genes are TRBV11-2 and TRBJ2-4; perhaps TRBD1 as D (6 bases). V was pared by 6 bases and J by 9 bases, with 15 bases between. Germline V gene data show CDR1 as SGHAT and CDR2 as FQNNGV. This CDR3 is 13 amino acids long. The CDR3 DNA follows: TGTGCCAGCAGAAATACAGGGCGTGGCATTCAGTACTTC. Amino acid sequence: CASRNTGRGIQYF. The full variable domain, its missing parts supplied by reference TRBV11-2 and TRBJ2-4, is EAGVAQSPRYKIIEKRQSVAFWCNPISGHATLYWYQQILGQGPKLLIQFQNNGVVDDSQLPKDRFSAERLKGVDSTLKIQPAKLEDSAVYLCASRNTGRGIQYFGAGTRLSVL.

Only one count was recorded for this clone. The V gene is TRBV5-4, the J gene TRBJ2-1, with unresolved D. V was trimmed by 1 base and J by 1 base, leaving 12 bases between them. This CDR3 spans 16 amino acids. The germline gives CDR1 SGHNT, CDR2 YYREEE (reference sequence). The CDR3 bases are TGTGCCAGCAGCTTGAAAAGCCAGGCGTCCTACAATGAGCAGTTCTTC. It is translated as CASSLKSQASYNEQFF.

The genes are TRBV15 and TRBJ2-7; D gene unclear. The germline V gene encodes CDR1 LNHNV and CDR2 YYDKDF (reference sequence). CDR3 size: 13 residues. The V and J ends lost 4 bases and 2 bases respectively, with 9 bases between them. The CDR3 is CATSTRLAYEQYF. The CDR3 nucleotides are TGTGCCACCAGCACCAGACTGGCCTACGAGCAGTACTTC.

V is TRBV5-1 and J is TRBJ1-6; no reliable D call. From germline, CDR1 is SGHRS and CDR2 YFSETQ. The CDR3 has 20 residues. V lost 4 bases to trimming and J lost 0 bases, with 23 bases between them. The CDR3 loop is CASSPSGLEGGSSYNSPLHF. DNA for the CDR3: TGCGCCAGCAGCCCGTCCGGGTTGGAGGGTGGGAGCTCCTATAATTCACCCCTCCACTTT.

V is TRBV27 and J is TRBJ1-2, with 8 positions matching TRBD1. CDR1 and CDR2 from the germline V gene are MNHEY and SMNVEV (reference sequence). The CDR3 has 12 amino acids. Trimming removed 4 bases from V and 6 bases from J; junction bases left unmatched: 1. The CDR3: CASSSTGDGYTF. Written as DNA, the CDR3 is TGTGCCAGCAGTTCGACAGGGGATGGCTACACCTTC.

The V call is TRBV11-3, the J call TRBJ2-2; 8 bases are a match to TRBD1. Germline values: CDR1 SGHNT, CDR2 YENEEA. CDR3 length equals 16 residues. V shed 5 bases and J 5 bases; nucleotides not matched to a gene: 10. The CDR3 bases are TGTGCCAGCAGCCCGAGACAGGGGCCAGTAACCGGGGAGCTGTTTTTT. It translates to CASSPRQGPVTGELFF.

The chain uses TRBV4-1 and TRBJ1-3; possibly TRBD1 for D (6 bases). Between the trimmed V and J ends, which lost 2 bases and 0 bases, there was a span of 8 bases. The CDR3 is 15 residues long. Looked up from germline, CDR1 is MGHRA and CDR2 is YSYEKL. The CDR3 is CASSQRTDSGNTIYF. CDR3 nucleotides: TGCGCCAGCAGCCAACGGACAGACTCTGGAAACACCATATATTTT.

The chain has TRBV7-3 and TRBJ2-6; the D is unclear. V lost 0 bases and J 0 bases, leaving 9 bases between the germline ends. The CDR3 sequence is 17 residues long. CDR1 and CDR2 (germline): SGHTA, FQGTGA. CDR3 protein: CASSLTSFYSGANVLTF. Written as DNA, the CDR3 is TGTGCCAGCAGCTTAACTAGCTTCTACTCTGGGGCCAACGTCCTGACTTTC.

The CDR3 bases are TGTGCCAGCAGCCAAGGGGGGGTGAGGTGGTTCTTC. As protein: CASSQGGVRWFF. The chain combines TRBV11-3 with TRBJ2-1, with TRBD2 as a possible D gene (7 bases). The CDR3 extends over 12 amino acids. The V gene's germline CDR1 is SGHNT and CDR2 YENEEA. Trimming left V 5 bases short and J 15 bases short, with 17 bases between.

This clone occurred once. The rearrangement links TRBV14 to TRBJ2-5; TRBD2 matches 7 bases. The germline V gene has CDR1 SGHDN and CDR2 FVKESK. V shed 3 bases, J shed 0 bases, and the junction held 7 bases outside the gene matches. CDR3 size: 16 residues. The CDR3 sequence: CASSHLSGLYQETQYF. In nucleotides, the CDR3 is TGTGCCAGCAGCCATCTTAGCGGGTTATACCAAGAGACCCAGTACTTC. The full variable domain, completed using reference TRBV14 and TRBJ2-5, is EAGVTQFPSHSVIEKGQTVTLRCDPISGHDNLYWYRRVMGKEIKFLLHFVKESKQDESGMPNNRFLAERTGGTYSTLKVQPAELEDSGVYFCASSHLSGLYQETQYFGPGTRLLVL.

The gene calls are TRBV5-1 and TRBJ1-1; TRBD1 matches 8 bases. The germline V gene encodes CDR1 SGHRS and CDR2 YFSETQ. The CDR3 sequence is 15 residues long. V was pared by 2 bases and J by 4 bases, with 7 bases of the junction left unmatched. CDR3 in amino acids: CASSLWTGKGTEAFF. The DNA for the CDR3 is TGCGCCAGCAGCTTATGGACAGGGAAGGGCACTGAAGCTTTCTTT.

This clone was counted once. The V call is TRBV18, the J call TRBJ1-3; TRBD1 might be the D (5 bases). Germline V gene lookup returns CDR1 KGHSH and CDR2 LQKENI. V shed 3 bases and J shed 0 bases, with 6 bases lying between them. The CDR3 length is 14 residues. The DNA of the CDR3 is TGTGCCAGCTCACCCGACAGCTCTGGAAACACCATATATTTT. Protein: CASSPDSSGNTIYF. Combining the CDR3 with reference TRBV18 and TRBJ1-3 gives the whole variable domain NAGVMQNPRHLVRRRGQEARLRCSPMKGHSHVYWYRQLPEEGLKFMVYLQKENIIDESGMPKERFSAEFPKEGPSILRIQQVVRGDSAAYFCASSPDSSGNTIYFGEGSWLTVV.

The CDR3 loop reads CASSFSPDTEAFF. CDR3 DNA sequence: TGTGCCAGCAGTTTTAGCCCGGACACTGAAGCTTTCTTT. This chain joins TRBV12-3 or TRBV12-4 and TRBJ1-1, with D unresolved. With 3 bases removed from V and 3 bases from J, the gap between germline ends came to 8 bases. This CDR3 has 13 amino acids.

The genes are TRBV27 and TRBJ2-1; D might be TRBD2 (6 bases). Germline CDR1 is MNHEY and CDR2 is SMNVEV (reference sequence). The CDR3 has 15 amino acids. V was pared by 7 bases and J by 2 bases, with 15 bases between. The CDR3 nucleotides are TGTGCCAGCACCTTGTCAGGAGGGCCCTACAATGAGCAGTTCTTC. It codes for CASTLSGGPYNEQFF.

The V and J genes are TRBV11-3 and TRBJ1-2, with a possible D match to TRBD1 (6 bases). V lost 5 bases, J lost 6 bases, and 13 bases lay in between. The CDR3 runs 13 residues. Per the germline V gene, CDR1 is SGHNT and CDR2 is YENEEA. This CDR3 reads CASSTRQENGYTF. CDR3 sequence (DNA): TGTGCCAGCAGCACCCGACAGGAAAATGGCTACACCTTC.

V gene TRBV30 combines with J gene TRBJ1-1; D gene uncertain. Trimming shortened V by 0 bases and J by 5 bases, and 13 bases separated the two germline ends. This CDR3 has 14 amino acids. Germline values: CDR1 GTSNPN, CDR2 SVGIG (reference sequence). The CDR3 protein is CAWSVQRRRTEAFF. The CDR3 bases are TGTGCCTGGAGTGTACAAAGACGGCGGACTGAAGCTTTCTTT.

The chain has TRBV30 and TRBJ1-1; perhaps TRBD1 as D (6 bases). Germline CDR1 and CDR2: GTSNPN and SVGIG (reference sequence). Trimming removed 6 bases at V and 1 base at J, with 15 bases between. This CDR3 is built from 14 residues. CDR3 coding DNA: TGTGCCTGCATACACAGGGCGGCGAACACTGAAGCTTTCTTT. It translates to CACIHRAANTEAFF.

This clone was observed at least ten times. This chain uses TRBV11-2 with TRBJ2-7, with 15 bases aligning to TRBD2. Per the germline V gene, CDR1 is SGHAT and CDR2 is FQNNGV. The CDR3 has 18 amino acids. V was pared by 0 bases and J by 3 bases, with 6 bases of the junction left unmatched. The CDR3 sequence is CASSLDLGLAGGNYEQYF. As DNA, the CDR3 is TGTGCCAGCAGCTTAGATCTGGGACTAGCGGGAGGTAACTACGAGCAGTACTTC.

The J gene is TRBJ1-1, the V gene TRBV19, with D hard to call. The V end was cut by 3 bases, the J end by 2 bases, with 13 bases between. CDR3 length: 15 amino acids. Germline V gene lookup returns CDR1 LNHDA and CDR2 SQIVND (reference sequence). As DNA, the CDR3 is TGTGCCAGTAGTATTCCGGGAGACGGAAACACTGAAGCTTTCTTT. This translates into CASSIPGDGNTEAFF.

The chain joins TRBV27 to TRBJ1-4, with D possibly matching TRBD1 (5 bases). CDR3 length equals 15 residues. Trimming removed 5 bases from V and 3 bases from J, with 13 bases in between. The V gene's germline CDR1 is MNHEY and CDR2 SMNVEV (reference sequence). CDR3 nucleotides: TGTGCCAGCAGTCCGCAGGGTCCGGCTAATGAAAAACTGTTTTTT. Translated, it gives CASSPQGPANEKLFF.

V usage is TRBV2 and J usage is TRBJ2-7, with D tentatively TRBD2 (5 bases). Germline CDR1 and CDR2: SNHLY and FYNNEI. The CDR3 consists of 13 residues. V was cut by 6 bases and J by 2 bases, with 11 bases left in between. The DNA of the CDR3 is TGTGCCAGCAGGAACGAGGGAACCTACGAGCAGTACTTC. This codes for CASRNEGTYEQYF.